This TCR beta chain was profiled in a study of cytomegalovirus exposure and HLA in healthy donors. Vbeta (60) and Jbeta (13) primers were used in the PCR. Profiling relied on immunoSEQ multiplex PCR, and the TCRdb table lists in-frame clones only, not all of them. The sample lists around 110,000 clones; approximately 80% were seen once. This CDR3 comprises 15 residues. Trimming left V 0 bases short and J 5 bases short, with 15 bases between. CDR1 SGHRS and CDR2 YFSETQ come from the germline V gene. The chain employs TRBV5-1 and TRBJ2-7, with TRBD1 as a possible D gene (6 bases). Sequences were obtained from PBMCs. The clonotype originates from a woman under 40 in good health and CMV-seronegative. CDR3 sequence reads: CASSLVGQKGDEQYF. The CDR3 region has the DNA TGCGCCAGCAGCTTGGTGGGTCAGAAGGGGGACGAGCAGTACTTC.